This T cell receptor (beta chain) originates from a study of T cell responses to AZD1222 COVID-19 vaccine. Method: immunoSEQ multiplex PCR; TCRdb's copy keeps in-frame clones and lacks some. The sample consists of approximately 99,000 clones, roughly 90% of them appearing once. The length of the CDR3 is 16 residues. V gave up 6 bases and J gave up 8 bases, with 22 bases separating them. Per the germline V gene, CDR1 is MDHEN and CDR2 is SYDVKM. This chain connects TRBV28 to TRBJ1-4; D gene unclear. The material sequenced was peripheral blood, taken 28 days after the second AZD1222 dose. The clonotype was recovered from an adult who received the AZD1222 COVID-19 vaccine. CDR3 DNA: TGTGCCAGCAGACCACCGTTTTGGAGGGCAGGAGAAAAACTGTTTTTT. Amino acid sequence: CASRPPFWRAGEKLFF.